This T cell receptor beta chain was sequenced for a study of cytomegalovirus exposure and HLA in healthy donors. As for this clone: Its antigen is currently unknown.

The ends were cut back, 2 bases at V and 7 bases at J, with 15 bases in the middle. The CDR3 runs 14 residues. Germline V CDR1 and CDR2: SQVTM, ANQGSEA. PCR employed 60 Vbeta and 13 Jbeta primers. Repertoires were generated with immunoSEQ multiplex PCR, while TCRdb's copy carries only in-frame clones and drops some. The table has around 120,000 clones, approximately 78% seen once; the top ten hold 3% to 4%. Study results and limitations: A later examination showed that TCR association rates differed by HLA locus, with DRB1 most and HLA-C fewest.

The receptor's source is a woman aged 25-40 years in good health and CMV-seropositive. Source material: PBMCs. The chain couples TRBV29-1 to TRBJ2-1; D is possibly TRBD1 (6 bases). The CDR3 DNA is TGCAGCGTTGAAAACGCGGGCAGGGGTAATGAGCAGTTCTTC. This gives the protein CSVENAGRGNEQFF.